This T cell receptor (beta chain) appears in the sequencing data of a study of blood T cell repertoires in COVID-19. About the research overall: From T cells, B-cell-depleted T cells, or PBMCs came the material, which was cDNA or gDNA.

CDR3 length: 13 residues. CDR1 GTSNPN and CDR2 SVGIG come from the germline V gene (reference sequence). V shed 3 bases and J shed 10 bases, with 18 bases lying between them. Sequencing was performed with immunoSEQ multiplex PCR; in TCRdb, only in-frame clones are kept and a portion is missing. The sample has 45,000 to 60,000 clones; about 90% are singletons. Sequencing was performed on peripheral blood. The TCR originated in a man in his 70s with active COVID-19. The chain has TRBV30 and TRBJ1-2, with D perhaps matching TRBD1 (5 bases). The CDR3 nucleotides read TGTGCCTGGAGCCGAAACAATGGGGCATTCTACACCTTC. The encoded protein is CAWSRNNGAFYTF.